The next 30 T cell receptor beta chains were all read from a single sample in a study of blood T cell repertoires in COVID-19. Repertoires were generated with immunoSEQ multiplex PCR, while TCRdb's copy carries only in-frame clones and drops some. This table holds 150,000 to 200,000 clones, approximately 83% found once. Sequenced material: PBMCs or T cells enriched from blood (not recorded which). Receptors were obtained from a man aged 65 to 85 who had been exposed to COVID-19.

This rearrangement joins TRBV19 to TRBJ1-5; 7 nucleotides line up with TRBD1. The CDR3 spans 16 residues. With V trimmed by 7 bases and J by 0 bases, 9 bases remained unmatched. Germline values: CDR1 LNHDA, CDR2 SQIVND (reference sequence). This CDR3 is CASTLRGPRSNQPQHF. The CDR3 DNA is TGTGCCAGTACCCTGAGGGGGCCCCGTAGCAATCAGCCCCAGCATTTT.

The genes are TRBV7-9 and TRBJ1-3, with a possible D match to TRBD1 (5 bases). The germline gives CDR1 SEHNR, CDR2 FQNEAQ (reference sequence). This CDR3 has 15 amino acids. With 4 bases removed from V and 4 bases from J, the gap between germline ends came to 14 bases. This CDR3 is CASSSRQLRGNTIYF. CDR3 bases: TGTGCCAGCAGCTCAAGACAGCTAAGAGGAAACACCATATATTTT.

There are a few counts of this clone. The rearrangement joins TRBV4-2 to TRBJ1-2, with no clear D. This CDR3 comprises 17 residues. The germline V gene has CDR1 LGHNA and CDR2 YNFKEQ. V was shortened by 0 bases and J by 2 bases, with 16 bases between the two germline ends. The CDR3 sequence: CASSQDHGGIRNYGYTF. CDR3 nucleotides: TGTGCCAGCAGCCAAGATCACGGAGGGATCAGGAACTATGGCTACACCTTC.

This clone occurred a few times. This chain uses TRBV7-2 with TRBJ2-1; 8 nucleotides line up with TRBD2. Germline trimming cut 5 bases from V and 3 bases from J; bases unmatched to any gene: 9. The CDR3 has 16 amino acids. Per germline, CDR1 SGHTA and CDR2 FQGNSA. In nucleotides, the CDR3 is TGTGCCAGCAGCCCGCCGACTAGCGCCAACTACAATGAGCAGTTCTTC. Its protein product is CASSPPTSANYNEQFF.

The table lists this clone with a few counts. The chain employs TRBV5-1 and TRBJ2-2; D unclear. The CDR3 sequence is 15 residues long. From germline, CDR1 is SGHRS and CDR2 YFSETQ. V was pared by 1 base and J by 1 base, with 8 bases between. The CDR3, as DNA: TGCGCCAGCAGCTTGTTGTCCTGGAACACCGGGGAGCTGTTTTTT. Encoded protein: CASSLLSWNTGELFF. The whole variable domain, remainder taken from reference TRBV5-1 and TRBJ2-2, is KAGVTQTPRYLIKTRGQQVTLSCSPISGHRSVSWYQQTPGQGLQFLFEYFSETQRNKGNFPGRFSGRQFSNSRSEMNVSTLELGDSALYLCASSLLSWNTGELFFGEGSRLTVL.

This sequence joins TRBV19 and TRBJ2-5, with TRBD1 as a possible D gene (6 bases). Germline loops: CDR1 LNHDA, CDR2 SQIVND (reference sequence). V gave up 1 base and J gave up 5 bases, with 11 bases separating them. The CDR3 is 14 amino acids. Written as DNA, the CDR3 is TGTGCCAGTAGTATAGCACAGGGAAGTGAGACCCAGTACTTC. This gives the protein CASSIAQGSETQYF.

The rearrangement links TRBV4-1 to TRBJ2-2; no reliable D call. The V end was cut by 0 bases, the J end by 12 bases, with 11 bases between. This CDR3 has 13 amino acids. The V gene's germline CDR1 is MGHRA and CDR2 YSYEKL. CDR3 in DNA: TGCGCCAGCAGCCAAGATCCAGGCTCTAAGCTGTTTTTT. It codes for CASSQDPGSKLFF.

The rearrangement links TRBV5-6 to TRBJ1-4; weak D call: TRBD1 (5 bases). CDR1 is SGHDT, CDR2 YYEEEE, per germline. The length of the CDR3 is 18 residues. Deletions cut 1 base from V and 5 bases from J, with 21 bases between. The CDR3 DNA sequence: TGTGCCAGCAGCTTGTTTCAGATGAGGAACAGGATAAATGAAAAACTGTTTTTT. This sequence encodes CASSLFQMRNRINEKLFF.

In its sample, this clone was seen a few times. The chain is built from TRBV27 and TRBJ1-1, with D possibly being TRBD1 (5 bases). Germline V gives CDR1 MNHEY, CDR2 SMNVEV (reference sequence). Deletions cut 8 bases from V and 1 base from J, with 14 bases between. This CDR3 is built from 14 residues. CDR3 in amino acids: CASPWGRKNTEAFF. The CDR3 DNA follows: TGTGCCAGCCCCTGGGGCAGAAAGAACACTGAAGCTTTCTTT.

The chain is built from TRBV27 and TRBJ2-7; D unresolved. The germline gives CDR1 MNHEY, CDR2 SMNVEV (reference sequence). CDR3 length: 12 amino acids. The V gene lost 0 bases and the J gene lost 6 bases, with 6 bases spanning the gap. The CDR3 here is CASSLSAGEQYF. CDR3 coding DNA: TGTGCCAGCAGTTTATCGGCAGGCGAGCAGTACTTC.

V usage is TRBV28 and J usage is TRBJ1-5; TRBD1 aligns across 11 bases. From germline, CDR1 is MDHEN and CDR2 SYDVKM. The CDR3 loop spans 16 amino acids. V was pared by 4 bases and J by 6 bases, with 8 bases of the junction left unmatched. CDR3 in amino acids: CASSSPGTGGGQPQHF. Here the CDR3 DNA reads TGTGCCAGCAGTTCTCCCGGGACAGGGGGGGGTCAGCCCCAGCATTTT.

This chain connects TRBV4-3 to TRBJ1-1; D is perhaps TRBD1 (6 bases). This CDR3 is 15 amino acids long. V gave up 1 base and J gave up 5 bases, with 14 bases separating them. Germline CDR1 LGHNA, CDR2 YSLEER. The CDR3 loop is CASSQVIGGGTEAFF. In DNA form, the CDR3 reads TGCGCCAGCAGCCAAGTTATAGGGGGGGGGACTGAAGCTTTCTTT.

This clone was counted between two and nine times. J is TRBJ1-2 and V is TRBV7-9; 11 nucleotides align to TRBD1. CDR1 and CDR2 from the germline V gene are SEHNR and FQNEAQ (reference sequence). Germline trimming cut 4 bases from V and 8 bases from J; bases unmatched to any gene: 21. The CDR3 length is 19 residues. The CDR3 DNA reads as TGTGCCAGCAGCTCACCCGACGGACAGGGGGCTATACCGAGCCTGGGCTACACCTTC. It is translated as CASSSPDGQGAIPSLGYTF.

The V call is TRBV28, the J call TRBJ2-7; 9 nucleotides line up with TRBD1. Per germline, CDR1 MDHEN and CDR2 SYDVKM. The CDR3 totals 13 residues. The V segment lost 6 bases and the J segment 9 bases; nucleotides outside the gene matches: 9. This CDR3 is CASRGTGSTGQYF. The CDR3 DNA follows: TGTGCCAGCAGGGGGACAGGGTCTACGGGGCAGTACTTC.

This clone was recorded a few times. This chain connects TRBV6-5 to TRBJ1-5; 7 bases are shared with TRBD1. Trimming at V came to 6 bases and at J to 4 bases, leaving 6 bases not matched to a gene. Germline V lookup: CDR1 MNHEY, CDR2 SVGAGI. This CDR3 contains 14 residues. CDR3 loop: CASRPGQRNQPQHF. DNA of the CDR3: TGTGCCAGCAGGCCGGGACAGCGGAATCAGCCCCAGCATTTT.

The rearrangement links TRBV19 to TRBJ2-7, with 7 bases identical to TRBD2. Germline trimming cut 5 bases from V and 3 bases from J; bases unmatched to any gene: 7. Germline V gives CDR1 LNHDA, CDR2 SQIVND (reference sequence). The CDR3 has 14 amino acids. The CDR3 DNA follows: TGTGCCAGTAGTTCGACCGGCGGGAGCTACGAGCAGTACTTC. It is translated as CASSSTGGSYEQYF.

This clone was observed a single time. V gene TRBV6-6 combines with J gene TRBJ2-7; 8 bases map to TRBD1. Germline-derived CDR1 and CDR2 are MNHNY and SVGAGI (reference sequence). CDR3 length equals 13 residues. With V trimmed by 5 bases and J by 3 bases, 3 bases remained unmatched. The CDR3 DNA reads TGTGCCAGCAGTCGGACAGGGTACTACGAGCAGTACTTC. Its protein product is CASSRTGYYEQYF.

CDR3 sequence (DNA): TGTGCCAGCATCCTCCAACTAGCGGGAGGGCCTCGAACCGGGGAGCTGTTTTTT. Residues: CASILQLAGGPRTGELFF. The genes are TRBV5-5 and TRBJ2-2, with TRBD2 identical over 13 bases. Trimming took 6 bases from V and 5 from J; bases not matched to a gene: 13. Germline V gene lookup returns CDR1 SGHKS and CDR2 YYEKEE (reference sequence). CDR3 length: 18 amino acids. The full variable domain, in which reference TRBV5-5 and TRBJ2-2 provide the parts outside the CDR3, is DAGVTQSPTHLIKTRGQQVTLRCSPISGHKSVSWYQQVLGQGPQFIFQYYEKEERGRGNFPDRFSARQFPNYSSELNVNALLLGDSALYLCASILQLAGGPRTGELFFGEGSRLTVL.

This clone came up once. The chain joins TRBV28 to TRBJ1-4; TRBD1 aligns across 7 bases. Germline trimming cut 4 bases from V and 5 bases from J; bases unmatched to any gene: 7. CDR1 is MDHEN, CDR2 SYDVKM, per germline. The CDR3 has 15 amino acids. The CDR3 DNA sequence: TGTGCCAGCAGTTATGAGGCAGGGGGGAATGAAAAACTGTTTTTT. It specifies CASSYEAGGNEKLFF.

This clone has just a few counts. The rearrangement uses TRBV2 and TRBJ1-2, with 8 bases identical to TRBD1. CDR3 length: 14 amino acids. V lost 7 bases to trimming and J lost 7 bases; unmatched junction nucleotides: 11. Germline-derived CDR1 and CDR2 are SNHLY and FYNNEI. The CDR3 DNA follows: TGTGCCAGCAAGGGGGACAGGCCGGCTCTTGGCTACACCTTC. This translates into CASKGDRPALGYTF.

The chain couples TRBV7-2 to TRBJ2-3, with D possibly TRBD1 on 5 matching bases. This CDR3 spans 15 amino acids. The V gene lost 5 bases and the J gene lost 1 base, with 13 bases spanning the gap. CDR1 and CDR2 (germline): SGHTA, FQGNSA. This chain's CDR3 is CASSLTGRGTDTQYF. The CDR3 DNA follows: TGTGCCAGCAGCCTCACAGGAAGGGGCACAGATACGCAGTATTTT. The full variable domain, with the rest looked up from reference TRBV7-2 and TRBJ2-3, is GAGVSQSPSNKVTEKGKDVELRCDPISGHTALYWYRQSLGQGLEFLIYFQGNSAPDKSGLPSDRFSAERTGGSVSTLTIQRTQQEDSAVYLCASSLTGRGTDTQYFGPGTRLTVL.

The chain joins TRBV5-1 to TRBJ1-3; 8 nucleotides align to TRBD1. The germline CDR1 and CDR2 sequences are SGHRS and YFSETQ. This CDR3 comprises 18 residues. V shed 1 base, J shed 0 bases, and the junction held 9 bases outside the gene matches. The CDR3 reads CASSLSGTGTSSGNTIYF. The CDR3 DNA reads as TGCGCCAGCAGCTTGTCGGGGACAGGAACTAGCTCTGGAAACACCATATATTTT.

CDR3 in amino acids: CASSTSGGNTGELFF. The CDR3 DNA reads TGCGCCAGCAGCACAAGCGGGGGGAACACCGGGGAGCTGTTTTTT. The rearrangement links TRBV4-3 to TRBJ2-2; TRBD2 matches at 8 bases. This CDR3 is 15 amino acids long. The junction had 3 bases not matched to a gene; V was cut back by 5 bases and J by 1 base. The V gene's germline CDR1 is LGHNA and CDR2 YSLEER.

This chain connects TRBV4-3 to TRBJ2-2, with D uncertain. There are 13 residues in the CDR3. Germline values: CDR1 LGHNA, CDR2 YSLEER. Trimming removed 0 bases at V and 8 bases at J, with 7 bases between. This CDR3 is CASSQDAVGELFF. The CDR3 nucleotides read TGCGCCAGCAGCCAAGACGCGGTGGGGGAGCTGTTTTTT.

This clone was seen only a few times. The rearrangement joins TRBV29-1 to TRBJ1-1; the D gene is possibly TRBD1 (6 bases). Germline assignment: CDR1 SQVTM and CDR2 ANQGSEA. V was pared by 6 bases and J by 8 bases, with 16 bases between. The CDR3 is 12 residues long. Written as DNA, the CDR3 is TGCAGCGTGGGCCCCGAGGGGGGGGAAGCTTTCTTT. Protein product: CSVGPEGGEAFF.

In nucleotides, the CDR3 is TGTGCCAGCTACCCGGGCCGGGAGGCCTACACAGATACGCAGTATTTT. It encodes CASYPGREAYTDTQYF. V and J are TRBV5-4 and TRBJ2-3, with 7 bases lining up with TRBD2. The length of the CDR3 is 16 residues. Germline lookup yields CDR1 SGHNT and CDR2 YYREEE (reference sequence). The V segment lost 7 bases and the J segment 2 bases; nucleotides outside the gene matches: 13.

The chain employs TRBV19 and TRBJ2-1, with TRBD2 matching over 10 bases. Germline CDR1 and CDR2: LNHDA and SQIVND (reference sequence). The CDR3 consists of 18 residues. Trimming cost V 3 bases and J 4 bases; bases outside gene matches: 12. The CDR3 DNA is TGTGCCAGTAGTATTGGTTCAGCGGGAGGGCCTTGGTACAATGAGCAGTTCTTC. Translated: CASSIGSAGGPWYNEQFF.

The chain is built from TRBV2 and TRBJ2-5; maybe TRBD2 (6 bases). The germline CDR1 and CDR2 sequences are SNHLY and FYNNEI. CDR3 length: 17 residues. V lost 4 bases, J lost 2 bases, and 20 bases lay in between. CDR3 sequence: CASSARDRGSPQETQYF. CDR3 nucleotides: TGTGCCAGCAGTGCTAGGGACCGGGGGTCCCCGCAAGAGACCCAGTACTTC.

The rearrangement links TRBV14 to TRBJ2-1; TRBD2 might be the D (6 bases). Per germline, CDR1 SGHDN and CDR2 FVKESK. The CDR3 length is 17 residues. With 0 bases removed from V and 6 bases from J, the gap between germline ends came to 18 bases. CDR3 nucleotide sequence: TGTGCCAGCAGCCAAGAATTCCGGGACTTAGGTATCAATGAGCAGTTCTTC. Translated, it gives CASSQEFRDLGINEQFF.

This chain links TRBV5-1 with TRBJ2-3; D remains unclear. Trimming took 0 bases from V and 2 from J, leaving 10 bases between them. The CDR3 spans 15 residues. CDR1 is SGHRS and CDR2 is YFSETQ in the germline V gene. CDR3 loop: CASSLAQPLTDTQYF. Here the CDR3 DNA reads TGCGCCAGCAGCTTGGCACAGCCACTCACAGATACGCAGTATTTT.